This T cell receptor beta chain emerged from a study of shared clonotypes between healthy human individuals. Overall study context: Researchers assigned three CD4 naive, three CD4 memory, two CD8 naive and one CD8 memory plate to each donor. Study observations and caveats: Clonotypes that were shared across a handful of donors made up around 5% of naive CD4 clonotypes. Lower generation probabilities were found for non-shared clonotypes than for those shared by all four donors.

Only in-frame clones appear in the TCRdb table, and some are missing; sequencing was by immunoSEQ multiplex PCR. The table has over 2 million clones, approximately 95% seen once; the top ten hold 0.13%. It was into CD45RA+ naive and CD45RA-negative memory subsets that the CD4+ cells were split. As concerns this clone: Its matching antigen is unknown.

The TCR was taken from a man younger than 30 in good health. The sequenced sample was naive CD4+ T cells sorted from blood. Subset reported: CD45RA+ positively selected.

In DNA, the CDR3 is TGTGCCAGCAGCTTAATCGGGAGCCCCACAGATACGCAGTATTTT. Its translation: CASSLIGSPTDTQYF. The gene calls are TRBV7-2 and TRBJ2-3, with D possibly TRBD2 on 6 matching bases. This CDR3 spans 15 amino acids. Trimming removed 2 bases from V and 2 bases from J, with 11 bases in between. The germline V gene has CDR1 SGHTA and CDR2 FQGNSA.